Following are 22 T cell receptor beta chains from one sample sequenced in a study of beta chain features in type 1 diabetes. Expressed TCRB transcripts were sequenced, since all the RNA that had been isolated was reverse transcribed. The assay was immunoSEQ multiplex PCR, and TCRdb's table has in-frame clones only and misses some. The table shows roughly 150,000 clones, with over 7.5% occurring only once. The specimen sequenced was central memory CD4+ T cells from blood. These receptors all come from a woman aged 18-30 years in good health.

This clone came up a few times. The DNA for the CDR3 is TGTGCCAGCAGCTCAGGCGGGGACAGGGGCGCTGGCTACACCTTC. Amino acids: CASSSGGDRGAGYTF. This chain links TRBV11-1 with TRBJ1-2; 10 bases map to TRBD1. V gave up 4 bases and J gave up 7 bases; unmatched junction bases: 9. Germline V gives CDR1 SGHAT, CDR2 FQDESV (reference sequence). This CDR3 spans 15 amino acids.

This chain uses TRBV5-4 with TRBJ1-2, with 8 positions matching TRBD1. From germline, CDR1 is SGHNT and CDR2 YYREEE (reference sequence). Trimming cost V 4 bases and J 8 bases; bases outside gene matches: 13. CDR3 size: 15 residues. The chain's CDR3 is CASSRPDRGEKGYTF. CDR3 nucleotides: TGTGCCAGCAGCCGCCCTGACAGGGGTGAAAAGGGCTACACCTTC.

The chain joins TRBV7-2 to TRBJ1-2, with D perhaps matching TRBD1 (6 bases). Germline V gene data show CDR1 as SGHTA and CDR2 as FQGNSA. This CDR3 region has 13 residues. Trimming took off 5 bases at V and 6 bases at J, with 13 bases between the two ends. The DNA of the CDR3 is TGTGCCAGCAGCCCCGGACAGAGGAATGGCTACACCTTC. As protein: CASSPGQRNGYTF.

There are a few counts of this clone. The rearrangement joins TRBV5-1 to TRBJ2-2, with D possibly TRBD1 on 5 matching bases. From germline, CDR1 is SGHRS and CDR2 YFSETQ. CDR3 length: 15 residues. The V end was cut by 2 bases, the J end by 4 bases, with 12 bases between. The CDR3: CASSLRGETTGELFF. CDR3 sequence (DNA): TGCGCCAGCAGCTTAAGGGGCGAGACCACCGGGGAGCTGTTTTTT.

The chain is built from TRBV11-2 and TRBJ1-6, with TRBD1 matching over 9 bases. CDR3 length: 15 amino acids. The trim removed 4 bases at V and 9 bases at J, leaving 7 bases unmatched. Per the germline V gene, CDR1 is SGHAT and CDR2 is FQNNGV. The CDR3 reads CASSSYRGLGSPLHF. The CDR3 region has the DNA TGTGCCAGCAGCTCCTACAGGGGGCTGGGTTCACCCCTCCACTTT.

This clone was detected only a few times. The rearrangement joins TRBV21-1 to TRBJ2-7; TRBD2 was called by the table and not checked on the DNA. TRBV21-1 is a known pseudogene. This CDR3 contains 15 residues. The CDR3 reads CASSKSLVIICEQYF. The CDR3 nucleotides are TGTGCCAGCAGCAAATCACTAGTCATAATTTGCGAGCAGTACTTC.

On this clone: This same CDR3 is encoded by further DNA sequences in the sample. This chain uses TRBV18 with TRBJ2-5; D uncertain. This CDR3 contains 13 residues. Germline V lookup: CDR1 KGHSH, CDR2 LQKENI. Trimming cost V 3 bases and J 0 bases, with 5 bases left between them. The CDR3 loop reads CASSPSYQETQYF. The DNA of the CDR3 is TGTGCCAGCTCACCTAGTTACCAAGAGACCCAGTACTTC. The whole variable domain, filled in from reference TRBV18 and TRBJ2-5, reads NAGVMQNPRHLVRRRGQEARLRCSPMKGHSHVYWYRQLPEEGLKFMVYLQKENIIDESGMPKERFSAEFPKEGPSILRIQQVVRGDSAAYFCASSPSYQETQYFGPGTRLLVL.

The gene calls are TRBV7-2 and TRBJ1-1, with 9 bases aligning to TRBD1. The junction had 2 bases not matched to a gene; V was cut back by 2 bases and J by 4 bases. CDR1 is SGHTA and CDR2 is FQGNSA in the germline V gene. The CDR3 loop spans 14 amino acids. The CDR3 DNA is TGTGCCAGCAGCTTAAGGACAGGGGCCACTGAAGCTTTCTTT. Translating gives CASSLRTGATEAFF.

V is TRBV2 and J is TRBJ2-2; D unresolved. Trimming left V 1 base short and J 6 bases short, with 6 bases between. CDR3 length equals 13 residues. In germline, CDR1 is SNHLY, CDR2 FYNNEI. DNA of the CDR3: TGTGCCAGCAGTGAAGTCTACCCCGGGGAGCTGTTTTTT. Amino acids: CASSEVYPGELFF.

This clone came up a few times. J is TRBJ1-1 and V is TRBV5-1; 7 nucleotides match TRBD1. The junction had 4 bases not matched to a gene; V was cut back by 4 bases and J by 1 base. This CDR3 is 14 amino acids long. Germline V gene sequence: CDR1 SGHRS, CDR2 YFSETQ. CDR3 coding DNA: TGCGCCAGCAGCCCCTCAGGGGGGAACACTGAAGCTTTCTTT. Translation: CASSPSGGNTEAFF.

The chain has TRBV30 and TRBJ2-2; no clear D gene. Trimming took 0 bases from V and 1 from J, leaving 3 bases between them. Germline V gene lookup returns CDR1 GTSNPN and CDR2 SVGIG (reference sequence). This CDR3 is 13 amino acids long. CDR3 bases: TGTGCCTGGAGTGTACAGAACACCGGGGAGCTGTTTTTT. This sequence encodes CAWSVQNTGELFF.

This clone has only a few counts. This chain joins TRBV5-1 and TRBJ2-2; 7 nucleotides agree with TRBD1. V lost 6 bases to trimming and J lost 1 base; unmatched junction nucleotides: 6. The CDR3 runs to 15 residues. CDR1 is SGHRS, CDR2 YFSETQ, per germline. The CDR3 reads CASNLRGQNTGELFF. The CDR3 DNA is TGCGCCAGCAACCTTAGGGGGCAGAACACCGGGGAGCTGTTTTTT.

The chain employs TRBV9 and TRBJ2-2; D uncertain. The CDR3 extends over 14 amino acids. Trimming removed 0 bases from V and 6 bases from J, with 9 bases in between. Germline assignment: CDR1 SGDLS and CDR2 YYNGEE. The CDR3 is CASSVDGRAGELFF. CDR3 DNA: TGTGCCAGCAGCGTAGATGGGCGAGCCGGGGAGCTGTTTTTT.

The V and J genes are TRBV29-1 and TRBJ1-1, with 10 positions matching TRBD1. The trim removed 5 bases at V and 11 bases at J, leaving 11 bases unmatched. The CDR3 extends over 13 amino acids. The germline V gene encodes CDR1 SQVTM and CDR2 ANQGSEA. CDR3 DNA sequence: TGCAGCGTTACCGGGACAGGGGATTATTGGGCTTTCTTT. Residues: CSVTGTGDYWAFF.

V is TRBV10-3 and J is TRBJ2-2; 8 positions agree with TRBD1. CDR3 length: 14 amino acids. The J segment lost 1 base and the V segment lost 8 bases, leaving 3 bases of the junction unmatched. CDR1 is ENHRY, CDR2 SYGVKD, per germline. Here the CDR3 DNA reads TGTGCCATCTGGGACAGGCAGAACACCGGGGAGCTGTTTTTT. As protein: CAIWDRQNTGELFF.

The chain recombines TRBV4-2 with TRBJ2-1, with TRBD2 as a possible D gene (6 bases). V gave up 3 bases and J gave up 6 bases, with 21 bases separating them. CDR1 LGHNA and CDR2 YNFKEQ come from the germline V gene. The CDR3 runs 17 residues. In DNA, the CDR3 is TGTGCCAGCAGCCAGGCAGCCGGGACTCCAGATCTCAATGAGCAGTTCTTC. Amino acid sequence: CASSQAAGTPDLNEQFF.

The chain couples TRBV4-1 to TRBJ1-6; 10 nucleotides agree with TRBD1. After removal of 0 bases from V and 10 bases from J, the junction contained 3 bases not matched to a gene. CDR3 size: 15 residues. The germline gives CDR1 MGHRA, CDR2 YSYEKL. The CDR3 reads CASSQDDRGRSPLHF. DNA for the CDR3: TGCGCCAGCAGCCAAGATGACAGGGGGCGATCACCCCTCCACTTT.

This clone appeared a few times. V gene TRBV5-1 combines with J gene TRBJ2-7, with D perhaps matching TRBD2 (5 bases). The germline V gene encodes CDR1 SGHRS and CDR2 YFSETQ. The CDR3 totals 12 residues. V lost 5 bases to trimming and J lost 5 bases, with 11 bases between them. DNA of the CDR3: TGCGCCAGCAGATCGGACGGGAACGAGCAGTACTTC. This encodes CASRSDGNEQYF.

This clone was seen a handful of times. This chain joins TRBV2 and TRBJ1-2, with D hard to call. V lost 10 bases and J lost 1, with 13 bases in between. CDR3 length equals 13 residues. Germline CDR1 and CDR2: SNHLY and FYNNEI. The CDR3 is CATHRTINYGYTF. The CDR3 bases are TGTGCCACTCATAGGACTATTAACTATGGCTACACCTTC.

The CDR3 DNA sequence: TGCGCCAGCAGCCAAGAACCGGCAGGGTGGAACATTCAGTACTTC. Translated, it gives CASSQEPAGWNIQYF. The chain employs TRBV4-1 and TRBJ2-4; the D gene is possibly TRBD1 (5 bases). Between the trimmed V and J ends, which lost 0 bases and 7 bases, there was a span of 13 bases. CDR3 length: 15 residues. Germline-derived CDR1 and CDR2 are MGHRA and YSYEKL.

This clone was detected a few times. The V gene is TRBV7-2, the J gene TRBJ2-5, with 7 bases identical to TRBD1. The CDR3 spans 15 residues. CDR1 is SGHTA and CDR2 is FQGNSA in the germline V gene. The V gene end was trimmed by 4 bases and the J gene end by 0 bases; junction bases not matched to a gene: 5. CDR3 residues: CASSSRQGDQETQYF. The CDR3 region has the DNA TGTGCCAGCAGCTCCCGACAGGGCGACCAAGAGACCCAGTACTTC.

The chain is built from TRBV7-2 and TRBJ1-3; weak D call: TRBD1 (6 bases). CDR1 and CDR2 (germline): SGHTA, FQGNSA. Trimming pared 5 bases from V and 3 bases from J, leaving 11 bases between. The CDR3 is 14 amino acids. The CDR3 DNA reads TGTGCCAGCAGCCGAGGGGGGGTTGGAAACACCATATATTTT. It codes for CASSRGGVGNTIYF.